Listed below are T cell receptor beta chains from one sample, sequenced in a study of T cells in Graves' hyperthyroidism and ophthalmopathy. Each CDR3 protein is one row after TCRdb ran MiXCR on the multiplex PCR reads. Among under 600,000 distinct CDR3 sequences listed, roughly 15% were seen once. Specimen: blood. These TCRs come from a woman aged 35 to 49 with Graves' ophthalmopathy. CDR3s include the opening cysteine and the closing phenylalanine or tryptophan. The D gene is left open where the match is weak. The size of a clone is reported for some rows only, either as once, few or many, or as a class for expanded clones.

TRBJ2-1 | few | TRBV9 | . | TGTGCCAGCAGCGCCCAGGCGGGGTCCTCCTACAATGAGCAGTTCTTC | CASSAQAGSSYNEQFF
TRBJ2-1 | many | TRBV7-9 | TRBD2 | TGTGCCAGCATGGGGGGACTAGGTAATGAGCAGTTCTTC | CASMGGLGNEQFF
TRBJ2-1 | few | TRBV19 | TRBD2 | TGTGCCAGTAGTATAGACGGACTAGCGGGAGCCGGAGGGGATGAGCAGTTCTTC | CASSIDGLAGAGGDEQFF
TRBJ1-1 | . | TRBV6-1 | . | TGTGCCAGCAGCCCGTCTACCACGGGGGTCACTGAAGCTTTCTTT | CASSPSTTGVTEAFF
TRBJ2-1 | . | TRBV2 | TRBD1 | TGTGCCAGCAGCGCCGGGACAGGGGGCGCATCTGATGAGCAGTTCTTC | CASSAGTGGASDEQFF
TRBJ2-2 | . | TRBV7-9 | TRBD2 | TGTGCCAACCAGCGGGAGATCGGGGAGCTGTTTTTT | CANQREIGELFF
TRBJ2-3 | many | TRBV27 | . | TGTGCCAGCAGTTTTTCCCGAGGGACAGATACGCAGTATTTT | CASSFSRGTDTQYF
TRBJ2-3 | many | TRBV11-2 | TRBD2 | TGTGCCAGCAGCACCATTAGCGGGATGGGCGCAGATACGCAGTATTTT | CASSTISGMGADTQYF
TRBJ1-2 | many | TRBV20-1 | TRBD1 | TGCAGTGCTAGAGGACAGGGTCGTGATGGCTACACCTTC | CSARGQGRDGYTF
TRBJ2-1 | . | TRBV3-1 | TRBD2 | TGTGCCAGCAGCCGTGGGAGGACTAGCGGGAGCGCAAATGAGCAGTTCTTC | CASSRGRTSGSANEQFF
TRBJ2-3 | . | TRBV12-3/TRBV12-4 | . | TGTGCCAGCAGTGGACCCTTCACAGATACGCAGTATTTT | CASSGPFTDTQYF
TRBJ2-6 | . | TRBV2 | TRBD1 | TGTGCCAGCGGACAGGGAGCCGTCTTGGCTGGGGCCAACGTCCTGACTTTC | CASGQGAVLAGANVLTF
TRBJ2-2 | . | TRBV27 | . | TGTGCCAGCAGTTTCGGTCAGCACACCGGGGAGCTGTTTTTT | CASSFGQHTGELFF
TRBJ2-6 | many | TRBV12-3/TRBV12-4 | . | TGTGCCAGCAGATCTGGACGTACAGGGGCCAACGTCCTGACTTTC | CASRSGRTGANVLTF
TRBJ2-7 | few | TRBV19 | TRBD2 | TGTGCCAGTAGTGCTAGACTAGCGGACACCTACGAGCAGTACTTC | CASSARLADTYEQYF
TRBJ2-2 | many | TRBV11-3 | TRBD2 | TGTGCCAGCAGCTCCTCCCGGACTAGCGGCTACACCGGGGAGCTGTTTTTT | CASSSSRTSGYTGELFF
TRBJ2-5 | . | TRBV19 | TRBD1 | TGTGCCAGTACTCGGACAGGGGGTCTCTCGGAGACCCAGTACTTC | CASTRTGGLSETQYF